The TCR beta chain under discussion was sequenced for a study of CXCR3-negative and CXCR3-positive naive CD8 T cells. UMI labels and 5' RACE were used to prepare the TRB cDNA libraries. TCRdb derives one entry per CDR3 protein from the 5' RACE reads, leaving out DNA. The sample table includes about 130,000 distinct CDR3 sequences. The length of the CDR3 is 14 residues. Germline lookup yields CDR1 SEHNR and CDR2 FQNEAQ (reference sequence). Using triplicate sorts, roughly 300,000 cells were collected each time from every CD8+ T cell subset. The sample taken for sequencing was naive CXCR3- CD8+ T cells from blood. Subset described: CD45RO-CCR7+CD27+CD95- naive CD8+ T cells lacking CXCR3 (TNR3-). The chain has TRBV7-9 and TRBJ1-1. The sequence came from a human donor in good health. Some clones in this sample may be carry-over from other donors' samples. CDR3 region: CASSRTARNTEAFF.